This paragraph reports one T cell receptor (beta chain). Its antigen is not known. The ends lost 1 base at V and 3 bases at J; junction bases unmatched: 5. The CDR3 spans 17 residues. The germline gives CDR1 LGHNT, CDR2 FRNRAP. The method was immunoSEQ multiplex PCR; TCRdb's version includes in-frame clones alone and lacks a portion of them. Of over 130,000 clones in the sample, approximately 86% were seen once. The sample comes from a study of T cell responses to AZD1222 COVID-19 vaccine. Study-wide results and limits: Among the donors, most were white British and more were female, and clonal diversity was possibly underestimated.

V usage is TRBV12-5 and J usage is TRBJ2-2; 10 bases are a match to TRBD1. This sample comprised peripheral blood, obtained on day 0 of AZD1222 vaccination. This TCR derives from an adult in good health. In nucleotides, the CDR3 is TGTGCTAGTGGTTTGGGCCCTGGACAGGGGGACACCGGGGAGCTGTTTTTT. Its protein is CASGLGPGQGDTGELFF.